The present TCR beta chain was sequenced within a study of blood T cell repertoires in COVID-19 (dated by TCRdb to about 2020). In terms of the full investigation: Samples from collaborators originated in the United States, Italy and Spain and spanned both the acute and convalescent phases of COVID-19. The prospective study material was composed of cDNA or gDNA derived from T cells, B-cell-depleted T cells, or PBMCs. Deeply sampled blood TCRbeta repertoires from subjects exposed to, actively infected with, or recovered from COVID-19 were included in the dataset. The repertoires were released in a freely available public database intended as a resource for research on the immune response to SARS-CoV-2. Samples came from the ongoing ImmuneRACE study (first 160 participants) plus 1,254 subjects from 6 global collaborators. The sample metadata nearly always contained a de-identified subject ID, COVID-19 status, age in years and sex. Where HLA class I and class II types were available, the types were taken from metadata supplied by the sample provider, not from assay-based typing.

What the research found in general, with its limitations: The quantity of clinical and demographic metadata differed by source and by participant and was supplied without curation.

The immunoSEQ Assay, a bias-controlled multiplex PCR, was used to amplify TCRbeta CDR3 regions from genomic DNA. The authors' pipeline ran thus. The number of nucleated cells in each sample was estimated by amplification of reference gene primers within the assay. Sequence reads were collapsed and filtered to measure the absolute abundance of every unique TCRbeta CDR3 rearrangement. For each sample, productive Simpson clonality was calculated as the square root of Simpson's diversity index across productive rearrangements. Not all clones reach the TCRdb copy of this immuneACCESS table, which keeps in-frame sequences only. Checked studies attribute under half of the gap to unresolved V genes and leave the rest unexplained. V and J calls plus clone size are reproduced from that table; the DNA served to infer D and trimming. The sample includes more than 95,000 clones, with over 75% observed a single time. The ten largest clones take up roughly 1.2% of the sample.

The germline V gene sets CDR1 to SNHLY and CDR2 to FYNNEI. Here V drops 0 bases and J drops 2 bases, and the junction holds 5 bases not matched to any gene. From its cysteine to its phenylalanine, the CDR3 spans 17 amino acids. Only the CDR3 part of the read is kept: 51 bases, read in frame from the first base. In regard to this clone: It has no known antigen specificity. The sample holds no much larger clone one base away, and base qualities are not on file.

Whole blood was collected in K2EDTA tubes by collaborating institutions according to the institutions' own protocols. Collaborator samples were shipped for TCRbeta analysis as frozen whole blood, isolated PBMCs, or DNA extracted from either sample type. The chain was built from TRBV2 and TRBJ2-2; TRBD2 lines up with 8 middle nucleotides. Input material: peripheral blood. This TCR came from a woman aged 80 or older with acute or convalescent COVID-19. The base sequence is TGTGCCAGCAGTGAAGCGCGCGGGGGGCCTAACACCGGGGAGCTGTTTTTT. The resulting protein is CASSEARGGPNTGELFF.